This T cell receptor (beta chain) was obtained from a study of blood T cell repertoires in COVID-19. Study in general: The cDNA or gDNA used as material had been derived from T cells, B-cell-depleted T cells, or PBMCs.

While infection was still active, Seattle patients were enrolled and then followed longitudinally. Authors' data handling: Amplified reference gene primers provided the basis for estimating nucleated cell counts. Method: immunoSEQ multiplex PCR; TCRdb's copy keeps in-frame clones and lacks some. V and J calls and clone size are copied from that table; D and trimming were computed from the DNA. The sample holds roughly 200,000 clones, 80% to 90% seen once. CDR3 length: 14 amino acids. Trimming at V came to 8 bases and at J to 7 bases, leaving 9 bases not matched to a gene. Germline V gene sequence: CDR1 MDHEN, CDR2 SYDVKM.

The sequencing input was peripheral blood. This TCR derives from a woman of 80 years or more with COVID-19, enrolled during active disease. The V call is TRBV28, the J call TRBJ1-5, with 9 bases aligning to TRBD1. Here the CDR3 reads CASCPGQGGQPQHF. Here the CDR3 DNA reads TGTGCCAGCTGTCCGGGACAGGGTGGGCAGCCCCAGCATTTT.